The 10 T cell receptor beta chains below come from one sample, sequenced in a study of beta chain features in type 1 diabetes. Sequenced material consisted of expressed TCRB transcripts (all of the isolated RNA was reverse transcribed). Some clones are missing from TCRdb's copy, which holds only in-frame ones; the method was immunoSEQ multiplex PCR. The sample includes around 250,000 clones, 55% to 70% of them seen just once. Input material: naive CD4+ T cells from blood. The source is a man aged 30 to 45 in good health.

The gene calls are TRBV29-1 and TRBJ1-1; possibly TRBD1 for D (5 bases). Between the trimmed V and J ends, which lost 7 bases and 0 bases, there was a span of 12 bases. This CDR3 contains 13 residues. Per germline, CDR1 SQVTM and CDR2 ANQGSEA. The CDR3 sequence: CSGSQVMNTEAFF. DNA for the CDR3: TGCAGCGGATCACAGGTTATGAACACTGAAGCTTTCTTT. The full variable domain, in which reference TRBV29-1 and TRBJ1-1 provide the parts outside the CDR3, is SAVISQKPSRDICQRGTSLTIQCQVDSQVTMMFWYRQQPGQSLTLIATANQGSEATYESGFVIDKFPISRPNLTFSTLTVSNMSPEDSSIYLCSGSQVMNTEAFFGQGTRLTVV.

There are a few counts of this clone. This chain links TRBV11-2 with TRBJ1-1; D gene uncertain. CDR1 is SGHAT and CDR2 is FQNNGV in the germline V gene. The ends were cut back, 3 bases at V and 8 bases at J, with 7 bases in the middle. CDR3 length: 11 amino acids. For the CDR3, the DNA is TGTGCCAGCAGCTTTTCCCGAGAAGCTTTCTTT. Its translation is CASSFSREAFF.

In its sample, this clone was seen once. V is TRBV5-4 and J is TRBJ2-5, with 11 bases aligning to TRBD2. Germline values: CDR1 SGHNT, CDR2 YYREEE (reference sequence). The CDR3 runs 15 residues. V was pared by 0 bases and J by 3 bases, with 1 base of the junction left unmatched. Here the CDR3 DNA reads TGTGCCAGCAGCTTGGGACTAGCGGGGAAAGAGACCCAGTACTTC. This translates into CASSLGLAGKETQYF.

This clone was picked up a small number of times. V and J are TRBV29-1 and TRBJ2-1; TRBD2 matches 10 bases. From germline, CDR1 is SQVTM and CDR2 ANQGSEA. V was pared by 7 bases and J by 7 bases, with 4 bases of the junction left unmatched. The CDR3 is made up of 12 amino acids. For the CDR3, the DNA is TGCAGCGAGGCTAGCGGGAGAAATGAGCAGTTCTTC. Translating it yields CSEASGRNEQFF.

V and J are TRBV9 and TRBJ2-3; 9 nucleotides line up with TRBD2. Germline V gene lookup returns CDR1 SGDLS and CDR2 YYNGEE. V was clipped by 2 bases and J by 6 bases; unmatched bases: 10. The CDR3 sequence is 16 residues long. The DNA of the CDR3 is TGTGCCAGCAGCGTCCTAGGGGGACTAGCAACCGATACGCAGTATTTT. Its protein is CASSVLGGLATDTQYF.

A remark on this clone: Other DNA sequences of this sample code for an identical CDR3. J is TRBJ2-5 and V is TRBV25-1; maybe TRBD1 (5 bases). The germline V gene encodes CDR1 MGHDK and CDR2 SYGVNS. This CDR3 has 13 amino acids. With 2 bases removed from V and 3 bases from J, the gap between germline ends came to 7 bases. This chain's CDR3 is CASSEAGKETQYF. The CDR3 DNA is TGTGCCAGCAGTGAAGCAGGGAAAGAGACCCAGTACTTC.

The chain has TRBV7-2 and TRBJ2-3; no reliable D call. The CDR3 covers 14 residues. Trimming took 5 bases from V and 2 from J, leaving 11 bases between them. Germline V CDR1 and CDR2: SGHTA, FQGNSA. CDR3 amino acids: CASSLSHLTDTQYF. Here the CDR3 DNA reads TGTGCCAGCAGCCTAAGCCACCTCACAGATACGCAGTATTTT.

The rearrangement uses TRBV29-1 and TRBJ2-5; D is possibly TRBD2 (6 bases). The CDR3 loop spans 13 amino acids. The ends were cut back, 7 bases at V and 2 bases at J, with 14 bases in the middle. Germline loops: CDR1 SQVTM, CDR2 ANQGSEA. CDR3 residues: CSGRRDSQETQYF. In nucleotides, the CDR3 is TGCAGCGGACGACGGGACTCACAAGAGACCCAGTACTTC. The whole variable domain, filled in from reference TRBV29-1 and TRBJ2-5, reads SAVISQKPSRDICQRGTSLTIQCQVDSQVTMMFWYRQQPGQSLTLIATANQGSEATYESGFVIDKFPISRPNLTFSTLTVSNMSPEDSSIYLCSGRRDSQETQYFGPGTRLLVL.

This clone was detected only a few times. Other DNA variants within this sample encode the same CDR3. The chain recombines TRBV7-2 with TRBJ2-7; the match to TRBD2 covers 11 bases. Germline values: CDR1 SGHTA, CDR2 FQGNSA. The CDR3 runs 15 residues. The trim removed 0 bases at V and 4 bases at J, leaving 2 bases unmatched. CDR3 DNA sequence: TGTGCCAGCAGCTTAGCCGGGACTAGCGGTTACGAGCAGTACTTC. It specifies CASSLAGTSGYEQYF.

This clone was observed a few times. The chain uses TRBV11-3 and TRBJ2-6; 12 bases are shared with TRBD1. CDR3 size: 17 residues. CDR1 SGHNT and CDR2 YENEEA come from the germline V gene. V shed 5 bases and J 3 bases; nucleotides not matched to a gene: 5. CDR3 loop: CASSAGTGGRGANVLTF. The CDR3 bases are TGTGCCAGCAGCGCGGGGACAGGGGGCCGTGGGGCCAACGTCCTGACTTTC.